Below are 18 T cell receptor beta chains sequenced from a single sample in a study of T cells after yellow fever vaccination. TCRdb reanalysed the 5' RACE reads using MiXCR and keeps one entry per CDR3 protein. The repertoire holds some 550,000 distinct CDR3 sequences, approximately 21% seen once, with 14% in the top ten. Specimen: PBMCs, collected 15 days after the yellow fever booster vaccination. These receptors were obtained from a man younger than 45 who received the YFV17D yellow fever vaccine.

V gene TRBV18 combines with J gene TRBJ2-7, with 12 bases identical to TRBD1. The CDR3 covers 14 residues. Germline V gene lookup returns CDR1 KGHSH and CDR2 LQKENI. The V gene end was trimmed by 6 bases and the J gene end by 6 bases; junction bases not matched to a gene: 6. CDR3 nucleotides: TGTGCCAGCTCCCCGGGACAGGGGGCGAGCGAGCAGTACTTC. Translation gives CASSPGQGASEQYF.

The J gene is TRBJ2-7, the V gene TRBV30; 8 nucleotides agree with TRBD2. Germline V lookup: CDR1 GTSNPN, CDR2 SVGIG (reference sequence). The CDR3 sequence is 11 residues long. The CDR3 protein is CAGTREYEQYF. Here the CDR3 DNA reads TGTGCAGGGACTAGGGAGTACGAGCAGTACTTC. Based on the CDR3 plus reference TRBV30 and TRBJ2-7, the full variable domain is SQTIHQWPATLVQPVGSPLSLECTVEGTSNPNLYWYRQAAGRGLQLLFYSVGIGQISSEVPQNLSASRPQDRQFILSSKKLLLSDSGFYLCAGTREYEQYFGPGTRLTVT.

This clonotype has a handful of counts. The rearrangement uses TRBV27 and TRBJ2-5, with D hard to call. The germline CDR1 and CDR2 sequences are MNHEY and SMNVEV (reference sequence). The CDR3 consists of 14 residues. Trimming left V 4 bases short and J 4 bases short, with 13 bases between. CDR3: CASSSEVGSETQYF. In nucleotides, the CDR3 is TGTGCCAGCAGTTCCGAAGTGGGGTCAGAGACCCAGTACTTC.

The J gene is TRBJ1-1, the V gene TRBV11-1; D may be TRBD1 (5 bases). The CDR3 covers 14 residues. V was cut by 1 base and J by 4 bases, with 10 bases left in between. Germline CDR1 and CDR2: SGHAT and FQDESV (reference sequence). The CDR3 nucleotides read TGTGCCAGCAGCTTAGAGCGGGGGAGCACTGAAGCTTTCTTT. This sequence encodes CASSLERGSTEAFF.

CDR3 sequence (DNA): TGTGCCAGCAGTTTAGTTACCCCGACCTACGAGCAGTACTTC. Protein: CASSLVTPTYEQYF. The J gene is TRBJ2-7, the V gene TRBV28; the D is unclear. Per germline, CDR1 MDHEN and CDR2 SYDVKM. The CDR3 has 14 residues. V lost 2 bases and J 2 bases, leaving 10 bases between the germline ends.

V usage is TRBV7-2 and J usage is TRBJ2-1; D call uncertain. The germline V and J ends were trimmed by 2 bases and 5 bases, with 7 bases remaining between them. This CDR3 region has 13 residues. CDR1 and CDR2 from the germline V gene are SGHTA and FQGNSA. The CDR3 here is CASSLKSNNEQFF. The CDR3, as DNA: TGTGCCAGCAGCTTAAAAAGTAACAATGAGCAGTTCTTC.

The V gene is TRBV10-3, the J gene TRBJ2-1; 10 nucleotides line up with TRBD2. Germline V gene lookup returns CDR1 ENHRY and CDR2 SYGVKD. The J segment lost 7 bases and the V segment lost 2 bases, leaving 8 bases of the junction unmatched. This CDR3 contains 16 residues. This CDR3 is CAISEALAGIGNEQFF. DNA of the CDR3: TGTGCCATCAGTGAGGCACTAGCGGGAATCGGTAATGAGCAGTTCTTC.

The chain combines TRBV20-1 with TRBJ2-5; maybe TRBD1 (6 bases). This CDR3 spans 17 amino acids. CDR1 and CDR2 (germline): DFQATT, SNEGSKA (reference sequence). Trimming removed 5 bases from V and 5 bases from J, with 27 bases in between. The CDR3 region has the DNA TGCAGTGCTCTCGACGGCCAACACAGGGCACGTTATGAGACCCAGTACTTC. This codes for CSALDGQHRARYETQYF.

This clonotype turned up a few times. The J gene is TRBJ2-1, the V gene TRBV20-1; 10 bases agree with TRBD2. Germline trimming cut 1 base from V and 4 bases from J; bases unmatched to any gene: 4. The germline V gene encodes CDR1 DFQATT and CDR2 SNEGSKA (reference sequence). The CDR3 is made up of 15 amino acids. Written as DNA, the CDR3 is TGCAGTGCTAGAGGTGAACTAGCGGGGTACAATGAGCAGTTCTTC. Its protein product is CSARGELAGYNEQFF.

In its sample, this clonotype was seen a few times. The chain joins TRBV7-2 to TRBJ2-1; 7 nucleotides match TRBD2. This CDR3 is 12 amino acids long. V gave up 3 bases and J gave up 9 bases; unmatched junction bases: 2. Germline loops: CDR1 SGHTA, CDR2 FQGNSA. The CDR3 bases are TGTGCCAGCAGCTTCCGCGGGGGTGAGCAGTTCTTC. Its translation is CASSFRGGEQFF.

This clonotype was picked up a small number of times. The J gene is TRBJ2-7, the V gene TRBV7-2, with 12 bases lining up with TRBD2. The V gene end was trimmed by 2 bases and the J gene end by 6 bases; junction bases not matched to a gene: 5. The germline gives CDR1 SGHTA, CDR2 FQGNSA. The CDR3 spans 15 residues. The CDR3 DNA reads TGTGCCAGCAGCTTAAGAGGACTAGCGGGAAGCGAGCAGTACTTC. This gives the protein CASSLRGLAGSEQYF.

The rearrangement joins TRBV6-2 or TRBV6-3 to TRBJ2-7, with 7 bases fitting TRBD1. This CDR3 contains 14 residues. V lost 7 bases, J lost 4 bases, and 10 bases stayed unmatched. The germline V gene has CDR1 MNHEY and CDR2 SVGEGT. The CDR3 loop is CASKEPDRVYEQYF. The CDR3 nucleotides read TGTGCCAGCAAAGAGCCCGACAGGGTATACGAGCAGTACTTC.

In its sample, this clonotype was seen a few times. J is TRBJ2-1 and V is TRBV7-2; D is ambiguous. Trimming removed 2 bases from V and 6 bases from J, with 11 bases in between. Germline-derived CDR1 and CDR2 are SGHTA and FQGNSA. This CDR3 contains 14 residues. The DNA for the CDR3 is TGTGCCAGCAGCTTAAGGGCCCTAGGCAATGAGCAGTTCTTC. It codes for CASSLRALGNEQFF.

A note on this clonotype: A much more abundant neighbour one base away suggests this may be a read error. This sequence joins TRBV14 and TRBJ2-2; D not certain. Trimming cost V 4 bases and J 2 bases, with 5 bases left between them. In germline, CDR1 is SGHDN, CDR2 FVKESK. The CDR3 is 13 residues long. The CDR3: CASSRHNTGELFF. The CDR3 DNA follows: TGTGCCAGCAGCCGACACAACACCGGGGAGCTGTTTTTT.

The chain recombines TRBV3-1 with TRBJ2-5; 13 nucleotides agree with TRBD2. V dropped 1 base and J dropped 3; count of bases not matched to a gene: 2. Germline V gives CDR1 LGHDT, CDR2 YNNKEL (reference sequence). CDR3 length: 16 amino acids. CDR3 sequence (DNA): TGTGCCAGCAGCCAAGGGACTAGCGGGAGTGAAGAGACCCAGTACTTC. It specifies CASSQGTSGSEETQYF.

V is TRBV3-1 and J is TRBJ2-3; D call uncertain. The germline V and J ends were trimmed by 2 bases and 0 bases, with 6 bases remaining between them. The CDR3 covers 14 residues. CDR1 LGHDT and CDR2 YNNKEL come from the germline V gene (reference sequence). The CDR3 nucleotides read TGTGCCAGCAGCCAACAGCCTAGCACAGATACGCAGTATTTT. The encoded protein is CASSQQPSTDTQYF.

The chain has TRBV20-1 and TRBJ1-5, with 7 bases that match TRBD1. After removal of 6 bases from V and 0 bases from J, the junction contained 5 bases not matched to a gene. The CDR3 spans 14 residues. Germline CDR1 reads DFQATT; CDR2 reads SNEGSKA (reference sequence). CDR3 sequence: CSAQTGRSNQPQHF. The CDR3 region has the DNA TGCAGTGCCCAGACAGGGCGTAGCAATCAGCCCCAGCATTTT.

The J gene is TRBJ2-5, the V gene TRBV7-9; 8 nucleotides agree with TRBD2. This CDR3 has 16 amino acids. Germline V lookup: CDR1 SEHNR, CDR2 FQNEAQ (reference sequence). J was trimmed by 4 bases and V by 4 bases; bases with no gene match: 11. The DNA for the CDR3 is TGTGCCAGCAGCTCCCGCACTAGCGGCCCTCGAGAGACCCAGTACTTC. It codes for CASSSRTSGPRETQYF. The full variable domain, in which reference TRBV7-9 and TRBJ2-5 provide the parts outside the CDR3, is DTGVSQNPRHKITKRGQNVTFRCDPISEHNRLYWYRQTLGQGPEFLTYFQNEAQLEKSRLLSDRFSAERPKGSFSTLEIQRTEQGDSAMYLCASSSRTSGPRETQYFGPGTRLLVL.